This TCR beta chain was observed in a study of blood T cells in healthy people across ages. General study results and limits: Unsorted PBMC material precluded a definitive naive versus antigen-experienced comparison.

This CDR3 spans 15 amino acids. V dropped 3 bases and J dropped 0 bases, with 12 bases sitting between them. PCR was performed a second time for 7 to 11 cycles using a sample-barcoded 5' primer and a J-beta primer mix. A template-switch adaptor that had 12 random nucleotides put a tag on each cDNA molecule. MiXCR, applied by TCRdb to the 5' RACE reads, yields one record per CDR3 protein. The repertoire holds about 1.4 million distinct CDR3 sequences, with approximately 63% as singletons. In regard to this clonotype: Its antigen is undetermined.

The sample taken for sequencing was blood. The chain links TRBV12-3 or TRBV12-4 to TRBJ2-7; D gene unclear. The TCR originated in a man between 18 and 29 years old in good health. The DNA of the CDR3 is TGTGCCAGCAGTTTTGCGAACGACCCCTCCTACGAGCAGTACTTC. Residues: CASSFANDPSYEQYF.